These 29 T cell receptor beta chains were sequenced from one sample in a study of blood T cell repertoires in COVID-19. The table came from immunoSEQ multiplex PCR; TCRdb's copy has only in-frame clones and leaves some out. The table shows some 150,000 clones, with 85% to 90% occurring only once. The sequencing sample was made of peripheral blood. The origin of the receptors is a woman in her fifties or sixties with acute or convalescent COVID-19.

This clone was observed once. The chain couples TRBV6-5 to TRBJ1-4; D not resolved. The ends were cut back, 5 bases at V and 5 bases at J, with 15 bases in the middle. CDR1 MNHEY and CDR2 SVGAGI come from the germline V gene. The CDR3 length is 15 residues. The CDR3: CASSRGYFKNEKLFF. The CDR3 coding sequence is TGTGCCAGCAGTCGCGGATATTTTAAAAATGAAAAACTGTTTTTT.

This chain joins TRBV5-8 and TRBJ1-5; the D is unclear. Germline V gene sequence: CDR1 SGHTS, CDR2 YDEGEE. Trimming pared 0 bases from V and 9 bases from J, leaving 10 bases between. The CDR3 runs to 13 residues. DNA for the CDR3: TGTGCCAGCAGCTTGGCGGGTAACCGGCCCCAGCATTTT. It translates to CASSLAGNRPQHF.

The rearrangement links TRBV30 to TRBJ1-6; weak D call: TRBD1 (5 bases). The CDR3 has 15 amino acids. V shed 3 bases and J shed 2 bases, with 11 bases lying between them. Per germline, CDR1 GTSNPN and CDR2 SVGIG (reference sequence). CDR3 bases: TGTGCCTGGAGCGGGGGGTCAACCTATAATTCACCCCTCCACTTT. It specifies CAWSGGSTYNSPLHF.

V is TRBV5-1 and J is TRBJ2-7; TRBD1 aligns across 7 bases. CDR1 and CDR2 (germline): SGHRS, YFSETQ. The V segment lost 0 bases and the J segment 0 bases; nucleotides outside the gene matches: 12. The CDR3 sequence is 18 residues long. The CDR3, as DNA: TGCGCCAGCAGCTTGGTGGCCGGGGACCGGGACAGCTCCTACGAGCAGTACTTC. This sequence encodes CASSLVAGDRDSSYEQYF.

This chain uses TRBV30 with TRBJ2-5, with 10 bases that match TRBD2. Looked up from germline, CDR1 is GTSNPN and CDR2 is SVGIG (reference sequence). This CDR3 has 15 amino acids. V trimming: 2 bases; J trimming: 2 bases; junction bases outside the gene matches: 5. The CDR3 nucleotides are TGTGCCTGGAGTCGGAGCGGGGGGGTACAAGAGACCCAGTACTTC. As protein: CAWSRSGGVQETQYF.

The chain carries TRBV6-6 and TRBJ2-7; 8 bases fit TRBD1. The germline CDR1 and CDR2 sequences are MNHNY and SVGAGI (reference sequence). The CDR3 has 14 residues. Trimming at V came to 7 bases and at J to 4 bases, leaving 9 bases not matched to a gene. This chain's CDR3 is CASNGGQGQYEQYF. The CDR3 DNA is TGTGCCAGCAACGGAGGACAGGGCCAGTACGAGCAGTACTTC.

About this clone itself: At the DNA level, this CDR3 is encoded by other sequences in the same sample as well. CDR3 region: CASSIGGWRDQPQHF. In nucleotides, the CDR3 is TGTGCCAGTAGTATAGGAGGCTGGCGGGATCAGCCCCAGCATTTT. The chain has TRBV19 and TRBJ1-5; D gene uncertain. CDR3 length: 15 amino acids. V was trimmed by 1 base and J by 5 bases, leaving 12 bases between them. Germline V lookup: CDR1 LNHDA, CDR2 SQIVND (reference sequence).

The CDR3 sequence is CASSVQRGAHTSTDTQYF. The CDR3 DNA reads TGTGCCAGCAGCGTACAGCGGGGGGCCCACACTAGCACAGATACGCAGTATTTT. The V call is TRBV9, the J call TRBJ2-3; 9 nucleotides agree with TRBD2. The CDR3 contains 18 residues. Trimming removed 1 base from V and 0 bases from J; junction bases left unmatched: 9. The germline CDR1 and CDR2 sequences are SGDLS and YYNGEE.

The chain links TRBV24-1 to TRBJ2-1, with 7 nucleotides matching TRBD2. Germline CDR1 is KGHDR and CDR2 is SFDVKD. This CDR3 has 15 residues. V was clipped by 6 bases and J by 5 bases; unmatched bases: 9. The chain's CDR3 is CATSLASGFDNEQFF. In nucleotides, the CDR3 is TGTGCCACCAGTTTAGCTAGCGGCTTCGACAATGAGCAGTTCTTC.

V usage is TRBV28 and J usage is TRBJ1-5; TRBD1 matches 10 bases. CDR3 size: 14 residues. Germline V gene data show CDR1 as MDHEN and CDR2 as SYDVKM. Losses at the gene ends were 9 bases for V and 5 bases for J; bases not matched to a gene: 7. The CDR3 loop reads CASSTGGPYQPQHF. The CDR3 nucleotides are TGTGCCAGTTCGACAGGGGGCCCCTATCAGCCCCAGCATTTT. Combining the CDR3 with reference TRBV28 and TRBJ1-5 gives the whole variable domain DVKVTQSSRYLVKRTGEKVFLECVQDMDHENMFWYRQDPGLGLRLIYFSYDVKMKEKGDIPEGYSVSREKKERFSLILESASTNQTSMYLCASSTGGPYQPQHFGDGTRLSIL.

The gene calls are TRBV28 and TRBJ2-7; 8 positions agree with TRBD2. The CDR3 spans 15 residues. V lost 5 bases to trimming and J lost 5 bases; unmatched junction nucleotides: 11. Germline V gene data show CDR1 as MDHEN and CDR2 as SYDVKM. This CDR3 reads CASSTTGAGGHEQYF. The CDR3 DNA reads TGTGCCAGCAGTACGACGGGCGCGGGGGGCCACGAGCAGTACTTC. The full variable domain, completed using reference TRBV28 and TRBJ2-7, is DVKVTQSSRYLVKRTGEKVFLECVQDMDHENMFWYRQDPGLGLRLIYFSYDVKMKEKGDIPEGYSVSREKKERFSLILESASTNQTSMYLCASSTTGAGGHEQYFGPGTRLTVT.

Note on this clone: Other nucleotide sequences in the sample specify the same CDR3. CDR3 in amino acids: CASSRDRVETQYF. CDR3 nucleotides: TGTGCCAGCAGCAGGGACAGAGTCGAGACCCAGTACTTC. V gene TRBV6-5 combines with J gene TRBJ2-5, with 7 bases matching TRBD1. Germline V CDR1 and CDR2: MNHEY, SVGAGI. CDR3 length: 13 amino acids. The V segment lost 6 bases and the J segment 5 bases; nucleotides outside the gene matches: 6.

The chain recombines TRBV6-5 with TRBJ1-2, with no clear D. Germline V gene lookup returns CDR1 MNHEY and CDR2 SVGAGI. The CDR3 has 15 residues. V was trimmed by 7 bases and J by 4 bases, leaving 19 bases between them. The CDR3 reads CASTLTDPTVYGYTF. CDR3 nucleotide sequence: TGTGCCAGCACCCTGACTGATCCCACGGTCTATGGCTACACCTTC.

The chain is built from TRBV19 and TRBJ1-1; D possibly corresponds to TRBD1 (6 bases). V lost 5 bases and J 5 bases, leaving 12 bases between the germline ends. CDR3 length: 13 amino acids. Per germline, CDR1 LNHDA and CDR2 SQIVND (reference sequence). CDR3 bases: TGTGCCAGTAGTCAGGGGCTGATGACTGAAGCTTTCTTT. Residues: CASSQGLMTEAFF.

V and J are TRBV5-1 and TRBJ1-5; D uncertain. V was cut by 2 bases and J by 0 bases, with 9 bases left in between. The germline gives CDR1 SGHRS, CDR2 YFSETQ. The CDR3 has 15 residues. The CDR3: CASSLGEFSNQPQHF. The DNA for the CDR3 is TGCGCCAGCAGCTTAGGAGAGTTTAGCAATCAGCCCCAGCATTTT. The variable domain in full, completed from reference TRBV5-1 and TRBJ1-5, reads KAGVTQTPRYLIKTRGQQVTLSCSPISGHRSVSWYQQTPGQGLQFLFEYFSETQRNKGNFPGRFSGRQFSNSRSEMNVSTLELGDSALYLCASSLGEFSNQPQHFGDGTRLSIL.

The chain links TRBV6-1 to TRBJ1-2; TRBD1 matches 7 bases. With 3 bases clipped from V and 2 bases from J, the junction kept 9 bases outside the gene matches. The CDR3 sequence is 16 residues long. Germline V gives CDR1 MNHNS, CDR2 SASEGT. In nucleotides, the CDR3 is TGTGCCAGCAGTGATAGGTCCCCGGGACAGAACTATGGCTACACCTTC. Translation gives CASSDRSPGQNYGYTF.

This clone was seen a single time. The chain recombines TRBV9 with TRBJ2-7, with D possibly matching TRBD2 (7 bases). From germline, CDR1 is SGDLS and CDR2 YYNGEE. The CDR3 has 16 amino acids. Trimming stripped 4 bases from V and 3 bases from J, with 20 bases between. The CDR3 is CASSTHGGAGDYEQYF. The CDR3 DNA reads TGTGCCAGCAGCACCCATGGGGGGGCAGGGGACTACGAGCAGTACTTC.

The CDR3 spells CASRGKTANYGYTF. The DNA of the CDR3 is TGTGCCAGCAGGGGGAAGACAGCTAACTATGGCTACACCTTC. V usage is TRBV28 and J usage is TRBJ1-2; the D gene is possibly TRBD1 (5 bases). The CDR3 is 14 amino acids. Trimming removed 6 bases from V and 0 bases from J, with 11 bases in between. Looked up from germline, CDR1 is MDHEN and CDR2 is SYDVKM.

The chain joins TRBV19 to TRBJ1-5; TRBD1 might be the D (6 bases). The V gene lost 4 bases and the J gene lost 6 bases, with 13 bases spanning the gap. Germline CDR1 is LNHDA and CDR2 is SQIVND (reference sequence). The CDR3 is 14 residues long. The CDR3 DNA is TGTGCCAGTAGTAAGGTAGGGGGGGTTCAGCCCCAGCATTTT. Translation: CASSKVGGVQPQHF.

CDR3 DNA: TGTGCCAGCAGCCCCGGGAACGGTGAAAAACTGTTTTTT. This encodes CASSPGNGEKLFF. The V and J genes are TRBV5-6 and TRBJ1-4, with no clear D. The V end was cut by 4 bases, the J end by 7 bases, with 11 bases between. The CDR3 runs to 13 residues. Per the germline V gene, CDR1 is SGHDT and CDR2 is YYEEEE.

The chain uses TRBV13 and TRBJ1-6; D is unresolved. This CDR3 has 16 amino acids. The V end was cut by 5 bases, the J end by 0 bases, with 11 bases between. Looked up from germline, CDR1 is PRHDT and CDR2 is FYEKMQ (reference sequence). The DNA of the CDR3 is TGTGCCAGCAGCCGCGAGAAGTCCTCCTATAATTCACCCCTCCACTTT. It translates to CASSREKSSYNSPLHF. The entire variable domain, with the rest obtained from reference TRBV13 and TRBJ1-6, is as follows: AAGVIQSPRHLIKEKRETATLKCYPIPRHDTVYWYQQGPGQDPQFLISFYEKMQSDKGSIPDRFSAQQFSDYHSELNMSSLELGDSALYFCASSREKSSYNSPLHFGNGTRLTVT.

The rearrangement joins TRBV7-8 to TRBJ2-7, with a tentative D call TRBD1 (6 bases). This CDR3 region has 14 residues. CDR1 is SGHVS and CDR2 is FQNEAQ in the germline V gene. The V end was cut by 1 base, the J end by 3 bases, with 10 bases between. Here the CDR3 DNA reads TGTGCCAGCAGCTTAGGTACAGGGATCTACGAGCAGTACTTC. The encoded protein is CASSLGTGIYEQYF.

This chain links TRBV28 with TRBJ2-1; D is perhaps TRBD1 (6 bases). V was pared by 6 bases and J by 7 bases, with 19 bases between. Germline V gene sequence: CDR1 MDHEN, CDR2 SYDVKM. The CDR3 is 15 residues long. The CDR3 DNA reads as TGTGCCAGCAGCGTAACTACGGGACAAAGAAATGAGCAGTTCTTC. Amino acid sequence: CASSVTTGQRNEQFF.

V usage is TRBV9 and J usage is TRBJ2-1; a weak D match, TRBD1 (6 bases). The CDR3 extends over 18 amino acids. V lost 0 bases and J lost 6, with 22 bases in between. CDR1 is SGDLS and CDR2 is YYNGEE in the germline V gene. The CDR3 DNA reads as TGTGCCAGCAGCGTAGCTACCCCGACAGGCCCTTGGGGCAATGAGCAGTTCTTC. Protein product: CASSVATPTGPWGNEQFF.

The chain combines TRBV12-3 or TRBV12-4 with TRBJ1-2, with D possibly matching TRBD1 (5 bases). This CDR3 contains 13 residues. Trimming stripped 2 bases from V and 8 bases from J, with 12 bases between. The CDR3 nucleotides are TGTGCCAGCAGTTTACCGGGGACTTGGGGCTACACCTTC. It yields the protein CASSLPGTWGYTF.

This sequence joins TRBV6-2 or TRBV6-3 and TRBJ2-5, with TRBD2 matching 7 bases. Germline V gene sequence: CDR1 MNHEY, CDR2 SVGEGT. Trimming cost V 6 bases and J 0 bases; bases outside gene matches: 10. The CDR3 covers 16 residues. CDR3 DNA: TGTGCCAGCAGCCTACGGTTAGCGGGTAACCAAGAGACCCAGTACTTC. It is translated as CASSLRLAGNQETQYF.

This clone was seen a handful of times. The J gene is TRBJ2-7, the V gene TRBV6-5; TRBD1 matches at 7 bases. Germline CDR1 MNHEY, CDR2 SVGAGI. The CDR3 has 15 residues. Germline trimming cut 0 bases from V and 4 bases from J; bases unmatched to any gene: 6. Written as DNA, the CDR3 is TGTGCCAGCAGTTACTCGCGAGGGGGCGGATACGAGCAGTACTTC. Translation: CASSYSRGGGYEQYF.

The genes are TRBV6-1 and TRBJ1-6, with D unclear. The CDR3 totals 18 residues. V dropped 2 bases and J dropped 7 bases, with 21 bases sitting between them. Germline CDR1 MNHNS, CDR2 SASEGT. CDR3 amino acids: CASSERGLGRTGNSPLHF. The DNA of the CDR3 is TGTGCCAGCAGTGAACGGGGTCTTGGACGGACGGGAAATTCACCCCTCCACTTT.

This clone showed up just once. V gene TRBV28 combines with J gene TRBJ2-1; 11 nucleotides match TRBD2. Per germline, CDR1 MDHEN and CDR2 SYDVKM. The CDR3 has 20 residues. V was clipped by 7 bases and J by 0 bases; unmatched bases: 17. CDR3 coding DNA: TGTGCCAGCAAACCCTTTCCACTAGCGGGGGACTTTGTCTCCTACAATGAGCAGTTCTTC. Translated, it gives CASKPFPLAGDFVSYNEQFF.